This T cell receptor beta chain originates from a study of T cells in Graves' hyperthyroidism and ophthalmopathy. Study observations and caveats: The majority of expanded thyroid clonotypes above 0.001 also appeared in blood.

The germline CDR1 and CDR2 sequences are SGHDT and YYEEEE. The V gene lost 3 bases and the J gene lost 6 bases, with 21 bases spanning the gap. The CDR3 totals 16 residues. Concerning this clonotype: Its target is unknown.

Regions amplified from RNA transcripts were the TCR beta CDR3 regions. The HTBI primer set was used in a first-round RT-PCR of the TCR CDR3. TCRdb passed the multiplex PCR reads through MiXCR, listing each CDR3 protein once. The sample lists over 700,000 distinct CDR3 sequences; 35% to 45% were seen once. Exclusion of patients followed from uncontrolled infection, other autoimmune disease, pregnancy or lactation. This sequence was found in a young man with Graves' hyperthyroidism. The chain recombines TRBV5-6 with TRBJ1-1; D unclear. The sequencing sample was made of blood. As DNA, the CDR3 is TGTGCCAGCAGCTCCCGAACCGACGGACGGTGGCCTGAAGCTTTCTTT. This encodes CASSSRTDGRWPEAFF.